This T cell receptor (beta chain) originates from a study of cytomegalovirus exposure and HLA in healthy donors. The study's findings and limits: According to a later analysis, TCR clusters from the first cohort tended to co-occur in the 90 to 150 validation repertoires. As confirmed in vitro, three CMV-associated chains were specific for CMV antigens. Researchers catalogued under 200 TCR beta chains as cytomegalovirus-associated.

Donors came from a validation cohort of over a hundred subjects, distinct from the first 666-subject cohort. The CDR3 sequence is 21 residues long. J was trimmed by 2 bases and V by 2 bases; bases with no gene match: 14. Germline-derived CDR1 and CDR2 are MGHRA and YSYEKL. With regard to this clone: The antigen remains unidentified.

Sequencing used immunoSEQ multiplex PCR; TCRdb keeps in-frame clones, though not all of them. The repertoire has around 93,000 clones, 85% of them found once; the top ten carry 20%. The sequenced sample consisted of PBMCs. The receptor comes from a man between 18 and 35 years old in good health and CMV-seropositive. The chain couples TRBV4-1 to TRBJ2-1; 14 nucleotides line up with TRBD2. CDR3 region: CASSQLMPGLAGVVPYNEQFF. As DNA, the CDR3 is TGCGCCAGCAGCCAATTAATGCCGGGACTAGCGGGAGTTGTCCCCTACAATGAGCAGTTCTTC.